This note documents a single T cell receptor (beta chain) sequence. Followed over time, Seattle patients had been enrolled while infection was active. Per the authors' pipeline: Nucleated cell counts were estimated from reference gene primer amplification. Sequenced by immunoSEQ multiplex PCR; TCRdb stores in-frame clones only, minus some. That table supplies the V and J calls and clone size; D and trimming were determined from the DNA. The sample consists of some 240,000 clones, 81% of them appearing once. Trimming removed 4 bases at V and 4 bases at J, with 8 bases between. This CDR3 region has 13 residues. Germline loops: CDR1 SGHDN, CDR2 FVKESK. The source of the sample is a study of blood T cell repertoires in COVID-19. Study context: The study drew acute and convalescent COVID-19 samples from the United States, Italy and Spain.

The sequencing input was peripheral blood. The rearrangement joins TRBV14 to TRBJ1-5; no clear D. This TCR was sampled from a woman older than 75 with COVID-19, enrolled during active disease. This CDR3 is CASSPDTNQPQHF. CDR3 DNA: TGTGCCAGCAGCCCCGACACGAATCAGCCCCAGCATTTT.